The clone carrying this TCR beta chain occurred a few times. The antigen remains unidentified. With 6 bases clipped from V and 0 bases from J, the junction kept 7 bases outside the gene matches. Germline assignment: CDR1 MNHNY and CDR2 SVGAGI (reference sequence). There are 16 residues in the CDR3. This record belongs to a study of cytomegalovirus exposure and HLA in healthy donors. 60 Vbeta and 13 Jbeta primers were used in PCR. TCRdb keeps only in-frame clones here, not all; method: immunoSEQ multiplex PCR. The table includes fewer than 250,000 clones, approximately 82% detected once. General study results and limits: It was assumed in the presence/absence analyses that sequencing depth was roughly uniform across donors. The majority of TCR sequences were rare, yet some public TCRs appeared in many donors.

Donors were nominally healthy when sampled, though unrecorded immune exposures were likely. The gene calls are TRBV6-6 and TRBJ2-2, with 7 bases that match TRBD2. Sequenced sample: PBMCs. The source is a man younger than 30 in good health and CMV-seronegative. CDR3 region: CASSPALAANTGELFF. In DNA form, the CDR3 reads TGTGCCAGCAGCCCCGCCCTAGCGGCGAACACCGGGGAGCTGTTTTTT.